The clone carrying this TCR beta chain was counted between two and nine times. Its specificity is not known. Researchers amplified the TCR beta CDR3 regions from RNA transcripts. The HTBI primer set served for first-round RT-PCR of the TCR CDR3. TCRdb passed the multiplex PCR reads through MiXCR, listing each CDR3 protein once. The data hold around 350,000 distinct CDR3 sequences, with more than 14% observed a single time. The data were obtained in a study of T cells in Graves' hyperthyroidism and ophthalmopathy. Findings of the study overall: Most expanded thyroid clonotypes above 0.001 recurred in blood. It was a median about 7.1 months before onset that the model predicted ophthalmopathy.

The germline V and J ends were trimmed by 1 base and 9 bases, with 7 bases remaining between them. There are 12 residues in the CDR3. Per the germline V gene, CDR1 is PRHDT and CDR2 is FYEKMQ (reference sequence). Uncontrolled infection, other autoimmune disease, pregnancy or lactation barred patients from enrollment. The sequence came from a woman aged 25 to 39 with Graves' ophthalmopathy. Source material: blood. The rearrangement joins TRBV13 to TRBJ2-1, with D unresolved. In DNA form, the CDR3 reads TGTGCCAGCAGCTTAGAATCCCTTGAGCAGTTCTTC. Its protein is CASSLESLEQFF.